One sample yielded the 23 T cell receptor beta chains listed below, sequenced in a study of blood T cells in healthy people across ages (dated by TCRdb to 2015 to 2017). Library prep was done by 5' RACE. Sequencing used an Illumina HiSeq 2500. The second PCR ran for roughly 6 to 11 cycles and used a J-beta primer mix along with a sample-barcoded 5' primer. TCRdb itself trimmed the public reads at Q25 with fastp, ran MiXCR and retained productive beta chains. Each CDR3 protein gets just one entry, which takes the most common genes and DNA from the rows behind it. Here the sample has hundreds of thousands of distinct CDR3 sequences; approximately 59% occur a single time. The ten largest clones represent approximately 37% of the sample. The sample comprised blood. Receptor source: a man in his 60s in good health.

This clonotype was observed a single time. At one end the junction does not follow the germline gene, possibly because of a read error. The J gene is TRBJ2-5, the V gene TRBV2; D is possibly TRBD2 (6 bases). Germline V lookup: CDR1 SNHLY, CDR2 FYNNEI. The CDR3 contains 14 residues. The CDR3 nucleotides are TGTGCCAGCAGTGAAGTTGGGGGGAAAGAGACCCGGTACTTC. The encoded protein is CASSEVGGKETRYF.

CDR3: CASSSLAGLTDTQYF. CDR3 coding DNA: TGTGCCAGCAGCTCCCTGGCGGGCCTCACAGATACGCAGTATTTT. The V gene is TRBV7-2, the J gene TRBJ2-3; possibly TRBD2 for D (5 bases). Trimming stripped 4 bases from V and 2 bases from J, with 13 bases between. This CDR3 is built from 15 residues. Germline lookup yields CDR1 SGHTA and CDR2 FQGNSA. The full variable domain, completed using reference TRBV7-2 and TRBJ2-3, is GAGVSQSPSNKVTEKGKDVELRCDPISGHTALYWYRQSLGQGLEFLIYFQGNSAPDKSGLPSDRFSAERTGGSVSTLTIQRTQQEDSAVYLCASSSLAGLTDTQYFGPGTRLTVL.

The chain employs TRBV4-1 and TRBJ2-7; 9 bases are shared with TRBD2. The junction had 7 bases not matched to a gene; V was cut back by 3 bases and J by 10 bases. The CDR3 totals 13 residues. Per the germline V gene, CDR1 is MGHRA and CDR2 is YSYEKL. The CDR3 sequence: CASSQPLAGNQYF. CDR3 DNA: TGCGCCAGCAGCCAGCCCCTAGCGGGAAACCAGTACTTC.

The chain carries TRBV5-1 and TRBJ2-1; D is uncertain. The CDR3 is 17 residues long. Germline-derived CDR1 and CDR2 are SGHRS and YFSETQ. Trimming pared 4 bases from V and 5 bases from J, leaving 22 bases between. This chain's CDR3 is CASSPRAGLPPDNEQFF. In DNA form, the CDR3 reads TGCGCCAGCAGCCCTCGGGCCGGGCTCCCCCCGGACAATGAGCAGTTCTTC.

This clonotype occurred once. Given the absence of the conserved phenylalanine or tryptophan at the CDR3 end, a read error is likely. This rearrangement joins TRBV14 to TRBJ2-7; 7 bases are a match to TRBD2. With V trimmed by 1 base and J by 2 bases, 5 bases remained unmatched. The CDR3 sequence is 15 residues long. Germline V lookup: CDR1 SGHDN, CDR2 FVKESK. The CDR3 region has the DNA TGTGCCAGCAGCCAAGGGCTAGCGGAAACCTACGAGCAGTACCTC. Amino acid sequence: CASSQGLAETYEQYL.

Notes on this clonotype: At one of its ends the junction is not consistent with the germline gene, which may arise from a read error. This chain links TRBV5-1 with TRBJ2-2; 9 bases align to TRBD2. This CDR3 contains 15 residues. Germline V gene lookup returns CDR1 SGHRS and CDR2 YFSETQ. CDR3 nucleotide sequence: TGCGCCAACAGCATGGGGACTAGCAGTACCGGGGAGCTGTTTTTT. It translates to CANSMGTSSTGELFF.

About this clonotype itself: One end of the junction does not line up with germline, which may come from a read error. V gene TRBV12-3 or TRBV12-4 combines with J gene TRBJ2-3; 12 nucleotides align to TRBD2. This CDR3 spans 17 amino acids. This chain's CDR3 is CTSSPLAGGPGTDTQYF. In nucleotides, the CDR3 is TGTACCAGCAGTCCTCTAGCGGGGGGGCCTGGCACAGATACGCAGTATTTT.

The chain links TRBV3-1 to TRBJ1-2; no clear D. The germline V gene has CDR1 LGHDT and CDR2 YNNKEL (reference sequence). The CDR3 has 12 amino acids. With 5 bases removed from V and 9 bases from J, the gap between germline ends came to 13 bases. CDR3 loop: CASSANSLSYTF. The CDR3 DNA follows: TGTGCCAGCAGCGCTAACAGCCTCAGCTACACCTTC.

The chain joins TRBV27 to TRBJ1-1; D is unresolved. Trimming left V 3 bases short and J 1 base short, with 9 bases between. The CDR3 covers 14 residues. Germline CDR1 is MNHEY and CDR2 is SMNVEV (reference sequence). CDR3 in amino acids: CASSLSPANTEAFF. CDR3 coding DNA: TGTGCCAGCAGTTTGAGCCCCGCGAACACTGAAGCTTTCTTT.

This sequence joins TRBV7-9 and TRBJ2-7; no clear D. This CDR3 has 12 residues. Trimming took 5 bases from V and 6 from J, leaving 11 bases between them. The germline V gene has CDR1 SEHNR and CDR2 FQNEAQ (reference sequence). CDR3 residues: CASSRSWGEQYF. The CDR3 DNA sequence: TGTGCCAGCAGCCGCTCCTGGGGCGAGCAGTACTTC.

This chain links TRBV7-2 with TRBJ2-3; TRBD2 matches at 11 bases. Germline values: CDR1 SGHTA, CDR2 FQGNSA. The CDR3 is made up of 17 amino acids. Trimming at V came to 1 base and at J to 7 bases, leaving 10 bases not matched to a gene. The CDR3 here is CASSLDGLAGGRNTQYF. As DNA, the CDR3 is TGTGCCAGCAGCTTAGATGGGCTAGCGGGGGGTCGCAATACGCAGTATTTT.

This clonotype was detected once. The chain joins TRBV6-5 to TRBJ2-6; D remains unclear. Germline assignment: CDR1 MNHEY and CDR2 SVGAGI. With 5 bases removed from V and 0 bases from J, the gap between germline ends came to 8 bases. This CDR3 comprises 15 residues. For the CDR3, the DNA is TGTGCCAGCAGTGGACCGAACTCTGGGGCCAACGTCCTGACTTTC. This encodes CASSGPNSGANVLTF.

The chain recombines TRBV6-1 with TRBJ2-7; 12 bases map to TRBD1. Looked up from germline, CDR1 is MNHNS and CDR2 is SASEGT. V lost 3 bases to trimming and J lost 6 bases; unmatched junction nucleotides: 6. This CDR3 region has 15 residues. This CDR3 is CASSDMGQGAGEQYF. The CDR3 DNA reads as TGTGCCAGCAGTGATATGGGACAGGGGGCAGGCGAGCAGTACTTC.

This clonotype was observed a few times. The chain employs TRBV12-3 or TRBV12-4 and TRBJ1-5, with 8 positions matching TRBD1. There are 15 residues in the CDR3. The trim removed 7 bases at V and 1 base at J, leaving 6 bases unmatched. The CDR3 DNA reads as TGTGCCAGCAAAGGACAGGGTCAGAGCAATCAGCCCCAGCATTTT. This codes for CASKGQGQSNQPQHF.

The chain links TRBV10-3 to TRBJ1-4; tentatively, D is TRBD1 (6 bases). Trimming took 10 bases from V and 5 from J, leaving 14 bases between them. The CDR3 is made up of 13 amino acids. Germline V gene lookup returns CDR1 ENHRY and CDR2 SYGVKD. This chain's CDR3 is CATKTGVNEKLFF. CDR3 nucleotide sequence: TGTGCCACCAAGACAGGCGTAAATGAAAAACTGTTTTTT.

The chain uses TRBV7-2 and TRBJ2-7, with D possibly matching TRBD1 (5 bases). V lost 1 base, J lost 4 bases, and 14 bases lay in between. Germline V gene sequence: CDR1 SGHTA, CDR2 FQGNSA. The CDR3 totals 15 residues. The CDR3 DNA sequence: TGTGCCAGCAGCTTAGATGGAACAGGATTTTACGAGCAGTACTTC. Its translation: CASSLDGTGFYEQYF.

This chain uses TRBV6-1 with TRBJ2-4; perhaps TRBD1 as D (6 bases). The J call is uncertain, as TRBJ2-7 better fits the DNA end. The CDR3 sequence is 14 residues long. Germline V gene data show CDR1 as MNHNS and CDR2 as SASEGT. The CDR3 reads CASSAREGAYEQYF. The CDR3 nucleotides are TGTGCCAGCAGTGCCCGAGAGGGGGCCTACGAGCAGTACTTC.

The rearrangement links TRBV6-1 to TRBJ1-5; tentatively, D is TRBD1 (5 bases). Germline loops: CDR1 MNHNS, CDR2 SASEGT. Between the trimmed V and J ends, which lost 4 bases and 4 bases, there was a span of 17 bases. The CDR3 runs to 16 residues. Here the CDR3 DNA reads TGTGCCAGCAGTGTCGGGGGAGGCTATCGAAATCAGCCCCAGCATTTT. Protein product: CASSVGGGYRNQPQHF.

The chain has TRBV20-1 and TRBJ2-1; 8 bases fit TRBD2. Germline loops: CDR1 DFQATT, CDR2 SNEGSKA (reference sequence). The CDR3 runs 16 residues. V shed 3 bases, J shed 6 bases, and the junction held 13 bases outside the gene matches. In DNA, the CDR3 is TGCAGTGCTAGGTCTGTCGGGCTAGCGGGTATCAATGAGCAGTTCTTC. Translation: CSARSVGLAGINEQFF.

V is TRBV5-1 and J is TRBJ2-2; D call uncertain. V dropped 3 bases and J dropped 10 bases, with 16 bases sitting between them. The CDR3 is 14 residues long. Germline assignment: CDR1 SGHRS and CDR2 YFSETQ. In DNA, the CDR3 is TGCGCCAGCAGCTCCGGCGGAGTGAATGTGGAGCTGTTTTTT. It encodes CASSSGGVNVELFF.

The rearrangement links TRBV7-2 to TRBJ2-1; the match to TRBD1 covers 9 bases. Per germline, CDR1 SGHTA and CDR2 FQGNSA. The CDR3 runs 17 residues. The V segment lost 4 bases and the J segment 8 bases; nucleotides outside the gene matches: 15. The CDR3 is CASSSALGTGYSDEQFF. The CDR3 coding sequence is TGTGCCAGCAGCTCCGCCCTCGGGACAGGGTATAGCGATGAGCAGTTCTTC.

The rearrangement links TRBV12-3 or TRBV12-4 to TRBJ2-3; a weak D match, TRBD2 (5 bases). CDR3 length equals 16 residues. Trimming stripped 3 bases from V and 0 bases from J, with 13 bases between. This CDR3 is CASSFSGEISTDTQYF. The CDR3 region has the DNA TGTGCCAGCAGTTTTAGTGGGGAGATAAGCACAGATACGCAGTATTTT.

This clonotype was found a few times. V and J are TRBV27 and TRBJ2-2; D not certain. This CDR3 region has 13 residues. The V and J ends lost 3 bases and 6 bases respectively, with 8 bases between them. From germline, CDR1 is MNHEY and CDR2 SMNVEV (reference sequence). The chain's CDR3 is CASSFLAAGELFF. For the CDR3, the DNA is TGTGCCAGCAGTTTCCTGGCAGCCGGGGAGCTGTTTTTT.